This T cell receptor (beta chain) was found in a study of technical replicates of blood from a handful of donors. The length of the CDR3 is 17 residues. Germline V gene sequence: CDR1 KGHSH, CDR2 LQKENI. V was clipped by 0 bases and J by 6 bases; unmatched bases: 7. The table came from immunoSEQ multiplex PCR; TCRdb's copy has only in-frame clones and leaves some out. The table lists approximately 70,000 clones, roughly 96% of them singletons, with over 0.2% in the top ten. This clone was detected once. This clonotype originated in a human donor in good health. The sequencing input was T cells isolated from PBMCs. This sequence joins TRBV18 and TRBJ2-1, with 11 bases lining up with TRBD2. CDR3 in DNA: TGTGCCAGCTCACCACCGGCAACTAGCGGGGGCGGCAATGAGCAGTTCTTC. Residues: CASSPPATSGGGNEQFF.